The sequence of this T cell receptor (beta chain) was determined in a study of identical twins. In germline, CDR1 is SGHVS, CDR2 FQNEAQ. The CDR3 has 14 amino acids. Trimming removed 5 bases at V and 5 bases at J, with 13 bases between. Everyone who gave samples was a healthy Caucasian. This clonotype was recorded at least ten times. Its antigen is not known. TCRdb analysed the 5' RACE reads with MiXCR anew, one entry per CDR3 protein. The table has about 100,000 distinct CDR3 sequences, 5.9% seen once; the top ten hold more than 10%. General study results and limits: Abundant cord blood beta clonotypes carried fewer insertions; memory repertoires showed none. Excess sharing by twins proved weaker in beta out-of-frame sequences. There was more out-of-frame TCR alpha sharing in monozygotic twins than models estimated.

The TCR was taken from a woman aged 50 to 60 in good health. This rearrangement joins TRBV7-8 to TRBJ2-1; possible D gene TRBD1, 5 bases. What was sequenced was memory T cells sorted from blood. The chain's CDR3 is CASSHRTTNNEQFF. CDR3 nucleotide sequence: TGTGCCAGCAGCCACCGGACAACCAACAATGAGCAGTTCTTC.